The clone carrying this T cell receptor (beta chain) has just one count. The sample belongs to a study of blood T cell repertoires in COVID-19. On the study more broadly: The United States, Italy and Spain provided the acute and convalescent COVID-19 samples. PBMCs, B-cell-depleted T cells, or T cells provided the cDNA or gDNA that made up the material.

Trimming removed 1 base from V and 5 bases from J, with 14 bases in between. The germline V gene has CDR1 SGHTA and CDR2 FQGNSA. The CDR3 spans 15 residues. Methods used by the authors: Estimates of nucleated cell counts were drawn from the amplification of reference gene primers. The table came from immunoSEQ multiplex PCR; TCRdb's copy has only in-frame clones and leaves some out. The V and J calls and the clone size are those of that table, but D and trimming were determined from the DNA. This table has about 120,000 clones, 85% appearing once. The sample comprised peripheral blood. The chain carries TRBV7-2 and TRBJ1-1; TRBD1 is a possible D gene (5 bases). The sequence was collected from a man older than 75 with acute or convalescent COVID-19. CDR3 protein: CASSLGEGVGTEAFF. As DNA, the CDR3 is TGTGCCAGCAGCTTAGGCGAAGGGGTAGGGACTGAAGCTTTCTTT.